The entry below describes one T cell receptor (beta chain). Its antigen remains unknown. 60 Vbeta and 13 Jbeta primers were used in PCR. The protocol was immunoSEQ multiplex PCR, while the TCRdb copy is restricted to in-frame clones and leaves out a portion. Altogether 68,000 or so clones are present, roughly four fifths being singletons, with the ten largest covering around 6.3%. Germline CDR1 ENHRY, CDR2 SYGVKD. The CDR3 is made up of 16 amino acids. V dropped 2 bases and J dropped 2 bases, with 15 bases sitting between them. This record belongs to a study of cytomegalovirus exposure and HLA in healthy donors. Whole-study findings and limits: Within an earlier analysis, most TCR beta V segments proved productive either about 87% or about 30% of the time.

The receptor comes from a human donor in good health. The sample taken for sequencing was PBMCs. The chain joins TRBV10-3 to TRBJ1-1; perhaps TRBD1 as D (6 bases). The CDR3: CAISELTGKANTEAFF. The CDR3 coding sequence is TGTGCCATCAGTGAGCTAACAGGGAAGGCTAACACTGAAGCTTTCTTT.